This TCR beta chain is from a study of T cell responses to AZD1222 COVID-19 vaccine. Study in general: Second-dose recipients at about 4 or about 12 weeks were treated as one pooled group.

General observations from the study: Donors in the cohort were predominantly white British and more often female, and clonal diversity was possibly underestimated. Researchers report vaccine-associated CD4 TCRs spanning spike, with dominance at 160-218 and 743-854. Seropositive at baseline were only a handful of AZD1222 recipients.

Turning to this clone: Its antigen remains unknown.

CDR3 size: 15 residues. Germline CDR1 SEHNR, CDR2 FQNEAQ (reference sequence). Deletions cut 1 base from V and 7 bases from J, with 14 bases between. The table came from immunoSEQ multiplex PCR; TCRdb's copy has only in-frame clones and leaves some out. The table has about 100,000 clones, roughly 89% seen once. This chain joins TRBV7-9 and TRBJ2-1, with D possibly being TRBD2 (5 bases). The source is an adult in good health. The specimen was peripheral blood, collected on day 0 of AZD1222 vaccination. The CDR3 DNA follows: TGTGCCAGCAGCTTAGAGGAGGCCTTTAAGAATGAGCAGTTCTTC. It yields the protein CASSLEEAFKNEQFF. The variable domain in full, completed from reference TRBV7-9 and TRBJ2-1, reads DTGVSQNPRHKITKRGQNVTFRCDPISEHNRLYWYRQTLGQGPEFLTYFQNEAQLEKSRLLSDRFSAERPKGSFSTLEIQRTEQGDSAMYLCASSLEEAFKNEQFFGPGTRLTVL.